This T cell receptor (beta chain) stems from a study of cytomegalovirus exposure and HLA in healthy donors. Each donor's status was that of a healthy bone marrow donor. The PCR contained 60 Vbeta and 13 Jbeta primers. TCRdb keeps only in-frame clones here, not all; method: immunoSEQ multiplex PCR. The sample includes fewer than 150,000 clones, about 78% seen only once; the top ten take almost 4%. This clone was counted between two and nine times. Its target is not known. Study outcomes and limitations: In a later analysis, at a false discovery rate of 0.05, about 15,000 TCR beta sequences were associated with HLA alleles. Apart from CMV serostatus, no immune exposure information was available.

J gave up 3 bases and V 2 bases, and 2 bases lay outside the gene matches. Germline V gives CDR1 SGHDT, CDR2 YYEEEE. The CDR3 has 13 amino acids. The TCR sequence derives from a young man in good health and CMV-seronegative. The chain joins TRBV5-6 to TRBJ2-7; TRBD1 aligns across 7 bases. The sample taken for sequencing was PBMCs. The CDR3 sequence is CASSFGQDYEQYF. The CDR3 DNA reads TGTGCCAGCAGCTTTGGACAGGACTACGAGCAGTACTTC.